What follows are 8 T cell receptor beta chains derived from one specimen sequenced in a study of patients and donors after allogeneic stem cell transplantation. Each CDR3 protein gets one entry after TCRdb re-called the RT-PCR reads with MiXCR. The table includes approximately 160,000 distinct CDR3 sequences, about a quarter detected once. The sequenced sample consisted of blood, either unsorted or a sorted T cell fraction (not recorded which). These receptors were taken from a human donor who was either an allogeneic HSCT recipient or a stem cell or donor lymphocyte infusion donor (not recorded which). It is not recorded whose cells these are; they may come from a transplant donor.

The chain uses TRBV20-1 and TRBJ2-3; D could derive from TRBD1 or TRBD2 (5 bases each). CDR1 and CDR2 from the germline V gene are DFQATT and SNEGSKA (reference sequence). The CDR3 spans 17 residues. The ends were cut back, 2 bases at V and 5 bases at J, with 23 bases in the middle. The CDR3 DNA follows: TGCAGTGCTAGAACCGGGTTGGAGCGCTGGGGGATAGATACGCAGTATTTT. Translation: CSARTGLERWGIDTQYF.

This clonotype was detected a few times. The chain recombines TRBV18 with TRBJ1-2, with D hard to call. This CDR3 spans 15 amino acids. V was trimmed by 1 base and J by 5 bases, leaving 14 bases between them. Germline values: CDR1 KGHSH, CDR2 LQKENI. The chain's CDR3 is CASSPLEESGYGYTF. In DNA form, the CDR3 reads TGTGCCAGCTCACCACTCGAGGAAAGTGGGTATGGCTACACCTTC.

V and J are TRBV7-3 and TRBJ2-1; the match to TRBD2 covers 7 bases. The CDR3 is 13 amino acids. V lost 1 base, J lost 9 bases, and 3 bases stayed unmatched. Germline CDR1 is SGHTA and CDR2 is FQGTGA. In DNA, the CDR3 is TGTGCCAGCAGCTTAATAGGCGGGAGTGAGCAGTTCTTC. Translated, it gives CASSLIGGSEQFF.

The rearrangement joins TRBV5-5 to TRBJ2-3, with unresolved D. Per germline, CDR1 SGHKS and CDR2 YYEKEE (reference sequence). Deletions cut 2 bases from V and 10 bases from J, with 23 bases between. The CDR3 sequence is 16 residues long. The CDR3 is CASSLTIETAPSPQYF. The CDR3 nucleotides are TGTGCCAGCAGCTTAACGATTGAGACTGCACCATCACCGCAGTATTTT.

This clonotype occurred a few times. The V and J genes are TRBV7-3 and TRBJ2-3; tentatively, D is TRBD2 (6 bases). V was cut by 8 bases and J by 5 bases, with 14 bases left in between. The CDR3 is made up of 13 amino acids. Germline values: CDR1 SGHTA, CDR2 FQGTGA. DNA of the CDR3: TGTGCCAGCTCTAGGGGAGCGGGAGATACGCAGTATTTT. Protein sequence: CASSRGAGDTQYF.

In its sample, this clonotype was seen many times. The chain carries TRBV1 and TRBJ1-1. TRBV1 is a recognized pseudogene. The CDR3 extends over 14 amino acids. The CDR3 DNA reads as TGCACCAGCAGCCAAATACCGGCGAACACTGAAGCTTTCTTT. The encoded protein is CTSSQIPANTEAFF.

Ten or more counts support this clonotype. This chain uses TRBV7-9 with TRBJ1-1; D is unclear. The CDR3 spans 13 residues. The germline V and J ends were trimmed by 1 base and 7 bases, with 10 bases remaining between them. Looked up from germline, CDR1 is SEHNR and CDR2 is FQNEAQ (reference sequence). In DNA, the CDR3 is TGTGCCAGCAGCTTAGAGGCAGGTGGTGAAGCTTTCTTT. Translating gives CASSLEAGGEAFF.

CDR3 region: CASSFGTGESPLHF. For the CDR3, the DNA is TGCGCCAGCAGCTTCGGGACAGGGGAATCACCCCTCCACTTT. The chain couples TRBV5-1 to TRBJ1-6, with TRBD1 identical over 10 bases. The CDR3 is made up of 14 amino acids. V lost 2 bases and J lost 10; bases outside the gene matches: 3. CDR1 and CDR2 (germline): SGHRS, YFSETQ.